Listed below are T cell receptor beta chains from one sample, sequenced in a study of T cells after yellow fever vaccination. MiXCR, applied by TCRdb to the 5' RACE reads, yields one record per CDR3 protein. This sample has approximately 600,000 distinct CDR3 sequences; 9% to 15% occur once, and the top ten carry more than 12%. The source material was PBMCs, sampled on the day of the yellow fever booster vaccination. Receptors originate from a man aged 25-40 years who received the YFV17D yellow fever vaccine. The CDR3 runs from the conserved cysteine through the conserved F or W. The D gene is left open where the match is weak. The size of a clone is reported for some rows only, either as once, few or many, or as a class for expanded clones.

v_gene	d_gene	j_gene	abundance	CDR3nt	CDR3aa
TRBV18	TRBD2	TRBJ2-7	.	TGTGCCAGCTCACCAACCCGACTAGCGGAACTGAGGTTC	CASSPTRLAELRF
TRBV28	TRBD1	TRBJ1-3	few	TGTGCCAGCAGTCCAGGGGGAAGAAACACCATATATTTT	CASSPGGRNTIYF
TRBV11-2	.	TRBJ2-7	.	TGTGCCAGCAGCGCTGGTGGCAGGGCGTACGAGCAGTACTTC	CASSAGGRAYEQYF
TRBV15	.	TRBJ1-6	few	TGTGCCACCAGCAGGCGGGACACCGGGTCACCCCTCCACTTT	CATSRRDTGSPLHF
TRBV25-1	TRBD2	TRBJ2-3	.	TGTGCCAGAGCAACAAATGGGACTAGCGGGAGGGCCTCCGGCACAGATACGCAGTATTTT	CARATNGTSGRASGTDTQYF
TRBV12-3/TRBV12-4	.	TRBJ2-3	.	TGTGCCAGCAGTTTCTTCGCCACAGATACGCAGTATTTT	CASSFFATDTQYF
TRBV9	.	TRBJ2-1	.	TGTGCCAGCAGCGTAGCTGAGCTGCTCTACAATGAGCAGTTCTTC	CASSVAELLYNEQFF
TRBV15	.	TRBJ2-1	.	TGTGCCACCAGCAGAGATCTGACTACCTACAATGAGCAGTTCTTC	CATSRDLTTYNEQFF
TRBV14	.	TRBJ2-5	.	TGTGCCAGCAGCCAACGGACATCTCAAGAGACCCAGTACTTC	CASSQRTSQETQYF
TRBV18	TRBD2	TRBJ2-1	.	TGTGCCAGCTCACCAGGGCGGGAGCTCGGGAATGAGCAGTTCTTC	CASSPGRELGNEQFF
TRBV3-1	.	TRBJ2-7	few	TGTGCCAGCAGCCAAGTTCAGTCGGGAGTCTACGAGCAGTACTTC	CASSQVQSGVYEQYF
TRBV4-3	TRBD1	TRBJ2-2	many	TGCGCCAGCAGCCAAGAAATACAGGGGCAGCTGGGCACCGGGGAGCTGTTTTTT	CASSQEIQGQLGTGELFF
TRBV3-1	.	TRBJ2-2	.	TGTTCCAGCAGCCCATCCGGCAGGGGGAACACCGGGGAGCTGTTTTTT	CSSSPSGRGNTGELFF
TRBV2	TRBD2	TRBJ2-1	few	TGTGCCAGCAGTGAAGAGCGGGGCTCCTACAATGAGCAGTTCTTC	CASSEERGSYNEQFF
TRBV7-9	.	TRBJ1-1	few	TGTGCCAGCAGCCCCTCCGTGGCCGGTGAAGCTTTCTTT	CASSPSVAGEAFF
TRBV10-3	TRBD2	TRBJ2-1	few	TGTGCCATCAGTGATGTGGGAGGGAGGTCCTACAATGAGCAGTTCTTC	CAISDVGGRSYNEQFF
TRBV2	.	TRBJ2-3	.	TGTGCCAGCAGTGAACGGGGTAGCGCTAGCACAGATACGCAGTATTTT	CASSERGSASTDTQYF
TRBV6-2/TRBV6-3	.	TRBJ2-1	few	TGTGCCAGCAGTGGGAGACGACAGACTTTCACCAATGAGCAGTTCTTC	CASSGRRQTFTNEQFF
TRBV5-6	.	TRBJ2-1	few	TGTGCCAGCATCAGGGATAGGATCAGCTCCTACAATGAGCAGTTCTTC	CASIRDRISSYNEQFF
TRBV20-1	.	TRBJ2-7	many	TGCAGTGCTGCCGGGCCAAACCCCTACGAGCAGTACTTC	CSAAGPNPYEQYF
TRBV11-3	.	TRBJ2-1	.	TGTGCCAGCAGCTTATTTGCATCCTCCTCCTACAATGAGCAGTTCTTC	CASSLFASSSYNEQFF
TRBV3-1	TRBD2	TRBJ2-5	few	TGTGCCAGCAGCCATGGACTAGCGGGGCAAGAGACCCAGTACTTC	CASSHGLAGQETQYF
TRBV5-5	.	TRBJ2-7	few	TGTGCCAGCAGCCCGGGGGTCCTCTCCGAGCAGTACTTC	CASSPGVLSEQYF
TRBV28	.	TRBJ2-7	.	TGTGCCAGCAGGGCCCGGACAGAGGGTCACGAGCAGTACTTC	CASRARTEGHEQYF
TRBV5-1	.	TRBJ2-3	many	TGCGCCAGCAGCTTGCCGAGCGGAGGGTCCACAGATACGCAGTATTTT	CASSLPSGGSTDTQYF
TRBV28	TRBD2	TRBJ2-7	.	TGTGCCAGCAGACGGGGGGTCAGGGACTCCTACGAGCAGTACTTC	CASRRGVRDSYEQYF
TRBV27	.	TRBJ2-2	many	TGTGCCAGCAGTTTAAAACAGACAACCGGGGAGCTGTTTTTT	CASSLKQTTGELFF
TRBV12-3/TRBV12-4	.	TRBJ2-1	few	TGTGCCAGCAGACCCGACTGGAACCCTTCCTACAATGAGCAGTTCTTC	CASRPDWNPSYNEQFF
TRBV11-2	.	TRBJ2-7	.	TGTGCCAGCAGCAATGACGGAGGGCCCTACGAGCAGTACTTC	CASSNDGGPYEQYF
TRBV30	.	TRBJ2-2	.	TGTGCCTGGAGTGTAAGCCGGGAGCTGTTTTTT	CAWSVSRELFF
TRBV19	TRBD1	TRBJ1-5	.	TGTGCCAGTAGTACCAACAGGGGAGGAGGAACCAATCAGCCCCAGCATTTT	CASSTNRGGGTNQPQHF
TRBV7-2	.	TRBJ2-6	.	TGTGCCAGCAGCTTACTTAGCGTCTCTGGGGCCAACGTCCTGACTTTC	CASSLLSVSGANVLTF
TRBV29-1	TRBD2	TRBJ2-3	few	TGCAGCGTTGCGGACCCACTAGCGTGGGGACCATATACGCAGTATTTT	CSVADPLAWGPYTQYF